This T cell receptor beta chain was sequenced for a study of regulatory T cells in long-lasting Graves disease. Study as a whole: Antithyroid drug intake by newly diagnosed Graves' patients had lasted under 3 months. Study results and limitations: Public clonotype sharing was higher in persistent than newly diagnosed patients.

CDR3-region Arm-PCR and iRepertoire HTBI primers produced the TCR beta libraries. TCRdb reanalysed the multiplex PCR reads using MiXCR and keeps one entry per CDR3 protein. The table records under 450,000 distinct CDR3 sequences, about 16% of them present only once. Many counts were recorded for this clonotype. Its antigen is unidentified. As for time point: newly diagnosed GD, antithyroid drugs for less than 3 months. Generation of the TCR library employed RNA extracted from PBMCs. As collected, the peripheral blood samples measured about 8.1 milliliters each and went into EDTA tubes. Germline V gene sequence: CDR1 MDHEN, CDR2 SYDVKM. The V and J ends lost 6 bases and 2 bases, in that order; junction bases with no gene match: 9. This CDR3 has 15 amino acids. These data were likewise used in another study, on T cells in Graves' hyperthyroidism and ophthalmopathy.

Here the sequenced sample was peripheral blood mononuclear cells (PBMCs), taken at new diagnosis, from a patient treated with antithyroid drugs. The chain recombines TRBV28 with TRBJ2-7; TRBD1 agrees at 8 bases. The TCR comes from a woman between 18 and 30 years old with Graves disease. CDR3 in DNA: TGTGCCAGCAGGGGATGGACAGGGTTCCCCTACGAGCAGTACTTC. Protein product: CASRGWTGFPYEQYF.